This entry features one T cell receptor (beta chain) sequence. Antigen unknown. This sample was taken from a study of blood T cells in healthy people across ages. Overall study findings and caveats: Whereas aged donors had fewer naive CD4+ cells, long-lived donors had more of them and higher diversity.

Per germline, CDR1 SGHRS and CDR2 YFSETQ. The CDR3 consists of 14 residues. The ends were cut back, 4 bases at V and 5 bases at J, with 15 bases in the middle. Sample-barcoded 5' priming and a J-beta primer mix drove a second PCR of about 7 to 12 cycles. One entry per CDR3 protein, called by TCRdb with MiXCR from the 5' RACE reads. The data contain around 1,500,000 distinct CDR3 sequences, roughly 45% of them singletons. Sequencing was done on a sample of blood. The V call is TRBV5-1, the J call TRBJ2-5; D possibly corresponds to TRBD2 (5 bases). This TCR derives from a woman aged 18-29 years in good health. CDR3 region: CASSAARGWETQYF. DNA for the CDR3: TGCGCCAGCAGCGCCGCACGGGGTTGGGAGACCCAGTACTTC.